The 21 T cell receptor beta chains presented below share a single source sample, sequenced in a study of glioma-infiltrating T cells. Using RNA template, CDR3s of TCR alpha and beta were amplified with iRepertoire arm-PCR. MiXCR, run by TCRdb on the multiplex PCR reads, gives a single entry per CDR3 protein. There are about 5,700 distinct CDR3 sequences in the sample; roughly two fifths occur only once, and approximately 25% lies in the top ten. Sequenced input: glioma tissue, nonneoplastic brain tissue, or PBMCs (not recorded which). The source is a human donor with low-grade glioma or glioblastoma, undergoing nonglioma brain surgery, or in good health (not recorded which).

This clonotype was counted many times. This chain uses TRBV29-1 with TRBJ2-1, with unresolved D. V was pared by 6 bases and J by 0 bases, with 15 bases between. Germline lookup yields CDR1 SQVTM and CDR2 ANQGSEA. The CDR3 contains 15 residues. The CDR3 bases are TGCAGCGTGAGCTCAACTGGAAGCTCCTACAATGAGCAGTTCTTC. It translates to CSVSSTGSSYNEQFF.

This clonotype was found many times. The rearrangement joins TRBV2 to TRBJ1-5; D is possibly TRBD1 (5 bases). Per the germline V gene, CDR1 is SNHLY and CDR2 is FYNNEI. This CDR3 is 15 amino acids long. The V end lost 7 bases, the J end lost 6 bases, and 19 bases lay between the germline ends. The CDR3 region has the DNA TGTGCCAGCACCCCCGAGGCGGCAGGGTTTCAGCCCCAGCATTTT. Encoded protein: CASTPEAAGFQPQHF. Variable domain in full (rest from reference TRBV2 and TRBJ1-5): EPEVTQTPSHQVTQMGQEVILRCVPISNHLYFYWYRQILGQKVEFLVSFYNNEISEKSEIFDDQFSVERPDGSNFTLKIRSTKLEDSAMYFCASTPEAAGFQPQHFGDGTRLSIL.

This sequence joins TRBV6-5 and TRBJ1-6; D unclear. CDR3 size: 16 residues. The V end was cut by 7 bases, the J end by 0 bases, with 13 bases between. Germline V gene lookup returns CDR1 MNHEY and CDR2 SVGAGI. CDR3 in DNA: TGTGCCAGCAAACCCTTCGGGAGCTCCTATAATTCACCCCTCCACTTT. Its protein is CASKPFGSSYNSPLHF.

This clonotype appeared a single time. A single base separates this from a much larger clone, so it may be a read error. V gene TRBV4-1 combines with J gene TRBJ2-7; 9 positions agree with TRBD1. This CDR3 contains 14 residues. The V segment lost 6 bases and the J segment 7 bases; nucleotides outside the gene matches: 10. Germline CDR1 and CDR2: MGHRA and YSYEKL. CDR3: CASRQTTGGREQYF. In DNA form, the CDR3 reads TGCGCCAGCAGGCAGACTACAGGGGGCAGGGAGCAGTACTTC.

The chain joins TRBV6-2 or TRBV6-3 to TRBJ2-1; D is unclear. Germline V gene lookup returns CDR1 MNHEY and CDR2 SVGEGT. This CDR3 region has 13 residues. V shed 8 bases and J shed 5 bases, with 13 bases lying between them. The CDR3: CASANRTHNEQFF. The CDR3 DNA reads as TGTGCCAGCGCAAATAGGACCCACAATGAGCAGTTCTTC.

This clonotype has more than one count but fewer than ten. The rearrangement joins TRBV27 to TRBJ2-1; D is perhaps TRBD1 (6 bases). This CDR3 is 15 amino acids long. V dropped 0 bases and J dropped 2 bases, with 8 bases sitting between them. From germline, CDR1 is MNHEY and CDR2 SMNVEV (reference sequence). The CDR3 protein is CASSLSSGAYNEQFF. DNA of the CDR3: TGTGCCAGCAGTTTATCTTCAGGGGCCTACAATGAGCAGTTCTTC.

This clonotype was seen a handful of times. This chain connects TRBV2 to TRBJ1-1, with D unresolved. The germline V and J ends were trimmed by 7 bases and 4 bases, with 7 bases remaining between them. The CDR3 has 11 residues. Germline lookup yields CDR1 SNHLY and CDR2 FYNNEI. CDR3 residues: CASTLSTEAFF. In nucleotides, the CDR3 is TGTGCCAGCACCCTTAGCACTGAAGCTTTCTTT.

This clonotype was seen at least ten times. The chain couples TRBV7-3 to TRBJ2-7, with TRBD2 as a possible D gene (6 bases). The germline V and J ends were trimmed by 5 bases and 7 bases, with 18 bases remaining between them. Germline CDR1 reads SGHTA; CDR2 reads FQGTGA. This CDR3 is built from 14 residues. The DNA of the CDR3 is TGTGCCAGCAGCCCCAATTTGTCCAGCGGGGAGCAGTACTTC. Its translation: CASSPNLSSGEQYF.

This clonotype is labeled as medium-sized. The gene calls are TRBV20-1 and TRBJ2-5, with D unclear. CDR1 DFQATT and CDR2 SNEGSKA come from the germline V gene (reference sequence). The CDR3 is made up of 11 amino acids. V lost 5 bases, J lost 5 bases, and 9 bases lay in between. This CDR3 reads CSALDGETQYF. The CDR3 DNA sequence: TGCAGTGCTTTAGACGGTGAGACCCAGTACTTC.

J is TRBJ1-5 and V is TRBV6-6; a weak D match, TRBD1 (5 bases). This CDR3 has 16 residues. The ends were cut back, 5 bases at V and 0 bases at J, with 14 bases in the middle. From germline, CDR1 is MNHNY and CDR2 SVGAGI (reference sequence). CDR3 nucleotides: TGTGCCAGCAGTCGTCGAGGACAAGATAGCAATCAGCCCCAGCATTTT. Residues: CASSRRGQDSNQPQHF.

By frequency in the sample, this clonotype is medium-sized. One end of the junction varies from germline; a read error may be responsible. This chain joins TRBV20-1 and TRBJ2-3; tentatively, D is TRBD1 (6 bases). Germline V CDR1 and CDR2: DFQATT, SNEGSKA (reference sequence). CDR3 length: 11 amino acids. As DNA, the CDR3 is TGCAGTGCTAGCATCGGGGACAAGACGCAATTT. This gives the protein CSASIGDKTQF.

Many counts were recorded for this clonotype. The chain combines TRBV2 with TRBJ2-3; TRBD2 matches 9 bases. CDR1 is SNHLY, CDR2 FYNNEI, per germline. CDR3 length: 14 amino acids. Losses at the gene ends were 7 bases for V and 3 bases for J; bases not matched to a gene: 5. CDR3 amino acids: CASKREVGTDTQYF. Here the CDR3 DNA reads TGTGCCAGCAAGCGGGAGGTGGGAACAGATACGCAGTATTTT.

This clonotype was recorded at least ten times. The V gene is TRBV3-1, the J gene TRBJ1-6; 7 bases match TRBD1. This CDR3 spans 15 amino acids. The J segment lost 9 bases and the V segment lost 4 bases, leaving 9 bases of the junction unmatched. Germline V gene lookup returns CDR1 LGHDT and CDR2 YNNKEL (reference sequence). CDR3 sequence reads: CASSLTTGQRSPLHF. CDR3 nucleotides: TGTGCCAGCAGCCTAACGACAGGGCAGCGTTCACCCCTCCACTTT. The complete variable domain, with remaining parts taken from reference TRBV3-1 and TRBJ1-6, reads DTAVSQTPKYLVTQMGNDKSIKCEQNLGHDTMYWYKQDSKKFLKIMFSYNNKELIINETVPNRFSPKSPDKAHLNLHINSLELGDSAVYFCASSLTTGQRSPLHFGNGTRLTVT.

Concerning this clonotype: Just one base apart from a much larger clone, this may be a read error. This chain links TRBV5-1 with TRBJ2-5, with 8 bases identical to TRBD2. V lost 4 bases and J lost 7; bases outside the gene matches: 12. This CDR3 is built from 15 residues. Germline V gives CDR1 SGHRS, CDR2 YFSETQ. The DNA for the CDR3 is TGCGCCAGCAGCAAAAAGCGGGAGCTTGGGGGGACCCAGTACTTC. The encoded protein is CASSKKRELGGTQYF.

There are many counts of this clonotype. The chain recombines TRBV4-1 with TRBJ2-1; 10 bases are a match to TRBD2. The germline V gene encodes CDR1 MGHRA and CDR2 YSYEKL. The CDR3 runs 14 residues. Trimming removed 2 bases from V and 12 bases from J; junction bases left unmatched: 7. The CDR3 is CASSQTLAGVSQFF. The CDR3 nucleotides are TGCGCCAGCAGCCAAACCCTAGCGGGAGTGTCGCAGTTCTTC.

This clonotype was recorded many times. The V call is TRBV27, the J call TRBJ2-1; D may be TRBD1 or TRBD2 (6 bases each). V was trimmed by 8 bases and J by 2 bases, leaving 16 bases between them. This CDR3 has 15 residues. Germline V CDR1 and CDR2: MNHEY, SMNVEV (reference sequence). The DNA for the CDR3 is TGTGCCAGCCCAATAAGGGGGAGGCCCTACAATGAGCAGTTCTTC. This codes for CASPIRGRPYNEQFF.

The chain links TRBV6-6 to TRBJ2-1; D is uncertain. CDR3 length equals 14 residues. The ends were cut back, 0 bases at V and 10 bases at J, with 13 bases in the middle. Germline V lookup: CDR1 MNHNY, CDR2 SVGAGI (reference sequence). CDR3 coding DNA: TGTGCCAGCAGTTACTCGATAGGAGCGCGAGAGCAGTTCTTC. The encoded protein is CASSYSIGAREQFF.

V gene TRBV20-1 combines with J gene TRBJ1-1; 9 bases map to TRBD1. V shed 3 bases and J 8 bases; nucleotides not matched to a gene: 10. The V gene's germline CDR1 is DFQATT and CDR2 SNEGSKA (reference sequence). This CDR3 spans 14 amino acids. The CDR3 here is CSASRSTGGSEAFF. CDR3 sequence (DNA): TGCAGTGCTAGTAGGAGTACAGGGGGCTCCGAAGCTTTCTTT.

The DNA of the CDR3 is TGCGCCAGCAGCCAAGATCCCAGGGGGGTCCTCAATGAGCAGTTCTTC. This codes for CASSQDPRGVLNEQFF. The chain carries TRBV4-1 and TRBJ2-1, with a tentative D call TRBD1 (7 bases). Germline CDR1 reads MGHRA; CDR2 reads YSYEKL. The CDR3 consists of 16 residues. Trimming took 0 bases from V and 6 from J, leaving 15 bases between them.

The sample holds many counts of this clonotype. V is TRBV12-3 or TRBV12-4 and J is TRBJ2-3, with TRBD2 identical over 7 bases. The CDR3 is 17 amino acids. V trimming: 1 base; J trimming: 2 bases; junction bases outside the gene matches: 9. CDR3 in amino acids: CASSLERAGVYTDTQYF. CDR3 DNA: TGTGCCAGCAGTTTAGAGAGGGCGGGAGTATACACAGATACGCAGTATTTT.

This clonotype came up once. The chain's CDR3 is CATSGLGTASNQPQHF. For the CDR3, the DNA is TGTGCCACCAGCGGACTTGGGACGGCTAGCAATCAGCCCCAGCATTTT. The V call is TRBV15, the J call TRBJ1-5; maybe TRBD1 (5 bases). CDR3 length equals 16 residues. V was clipped by 5 bases and J by 0 bases, with 14 bases between them. Germline CDR1 and CDR2: LNHNV and YYDKDF (reference sequence). The variable domain in full, completed from reference TRBV15 and TRBJ1-5, reads DAMVIQNPRYQVTQFGKPVTLSCSQTLNHNVMYWYQQKSSQAPKLLFHYYDKDFNNEADTPDNFQSRRPNTSFCFLDIRSPGLGDTAMYLCATSGLGTASNQPQHFGDGTRLSIL.